The rows below give T cell receptor beta chains drawn from one sample of a study of Ad26.COV2.S vaccination and SARS-CoV-2 variants. The protocol was immunoSEQ multiplex PCR, while the TCRdb copy is restricted to in-frame clones and leaves out a portion. The table includes around 310,000 clones, 85% to 90% detected once. The sequencing used peripheral blood, collected in a trial of Ad26.COV2.S vaccine versus placebo. The receptor set was obtained from a person aged 18-65 years who received the Ad26.COV2.S COVID-19 vaccine or a placebo. Both conserved end residues are part of each CDR3.

j_call v_call cdr3_aa
TRBJ2-7 TRBV19 CASTQDSEQYF
TRBJ1-2 TRBV15 CATSRRQGNANYGYTF
TRBJ2-1 TRBV2 CATGREGSYNEQFF
TRBJ2-2 TRBV12-3/TRBV12-4 CAASPVVTGELFF
TRBJ1-2 TRBV5-6 CASSLNRRDGYTF
TRBJ1-1 TRBV7-2 CASSLTVMNTEAFF
TRBJ2-5 TRBV2 CASGGASQETQYF
TRBJ2-1 TRBV3-1/TRBV3-2 CASSDRVSEQFF
TRBJ1-1 TRBV5-6 CASSSGKNTEAFF
TRBJ1-4 TRBV7-2 CASTTEGTNEKLFF
TRBJ2-3 TRBV6-5 CASSLPGQDTDTQYF
TRBJ1-1 TRBV27 CASSLSPGTFSEAFF
TRBJ2-1 TRBV5-4 CASSLDLSYNEQFF
TRBJ2-2 TRBV19 CAIRPGRGNTGELFF
TRBJ1-2 TRBV27 CASSRRSRGAPANYGYTF
TRBJ2-3 TRBV7-2 CASSVLAGPSTDTQYF
TRBJ2-7 TRBV6-5 CASSYLATGDSYEQYF
TRBJ2-7 TRBV2 CASREDSRQYF
TRBJ2-1 TRBV27 CASSLSSWGLVGPPTGKEQFF
TRBJ2-5 TRBV6-2/TRBV6-3 CASSYGTGRGLETQYF
TRBJ2-1 TRBV9 CASSVEGRSYNEQFF
TRBJ1-1 TRBV21-1 CASSAMPRTGENTEAFF
TRBJ2-1 TRBV27 CASSLSASYNEQFF
TRBJ1-1 TRBV7-2 CASRLGGGVSAFF
TRBJ2-2 TRBV7-2 CASSFYGGATGELFF
TRBJ2-1 TRBV7-6 CASSSIQGLAQFF
TRBJ2-4 TRBV28 CASSLNRVAKNIQYF
TRBJ1-2 TRBV7-8 CASSGGRANYGYTF
TRBJ1-2 TRBV6-5 CASKGGDLYGYTF
TRBJ1-1 TRBV7-8 CASSRIEVTEAFF
TRBJ1-1 TRBV19 CASSIGVTGRLNTEAFF
TRBJ2-3 TRBV7-3 CASSLKGVTQYF
TRBJ2-1 TRBV27 CASQLAGGPNNEQFF
TRBJ1-1 TRBV11-3 CASSLSSVNTEAFF
TRBJ2-3 TRBV7-6 CASSSGGRNTDTQYF
TRBJ1-1 TRBV3-1/TRBV3-2 CASSLNGGDTEAFF
TRBJ1-6 TRBV6-2/TRBV6-3 CASSRIPPLTDYSPLHF
TRBJ1-2 TRBV19 CASSRSGAVGNGYTF
TRBJ2-1 TRBV18 CASSPRDSNEQFF
TRBJ1-1 TRBV19 CASSTGGGNTEAFF
TRBJ2-1 TRBV7-6 CASSPTAAAYNEQFF
TRBJ1-5 TRBV11-2 CASSLVGQPQHF
TRBJ2-7 TRBV3-1/TRBV3-2 CASSLGGAVNEQYF
TRBJ2-5 TRBV7-9 CASSLVKQGGTQYF
TRBJ2-5 TRBV6-2/TRBV6-3 CASSYTQETQYF
TRBJ2-3 TRBV5-4 CASSLEGAPTDTQYF
TRBJ1-1 TRBV5-4 CASSLLGTDEAFF
TRBJ2-2 TRBV24-1 CATSSGLRDGFTGELFF
TRBJ2-5 TRBV10-3 CAIRGQQETQYF
TRBJ2-1 TRBV7-3 CASSENAPGTSGRNEQFF
TRBJ2-5 TRBV10-1 CASSAGHLLETQYF
TRBJ2-7 TRBV14 CASSQDDSEGRAYEQYF
TRBJ2-6 TRBV6-1 CASTHTSSGANVLTF
TRBJ1-5 TRBV20-1 CSATGGGPQHF
TRBJ2-2 TRBV12-3/TRBV12-4 CASFLGTGELFF
TRBJ2-7 TRBV9 CASSERVSALEQYF
TRBJ2-7 TRBV27 CASSIGQNSYEQYF
TRBJ2-7 TRBV4-1 CASSSGQAATYEQYF
TRBJ1-1 TRBV9 CASSAHPRTEAFF